The subject of this entry is one T cell receptor (beta chain). Its antigen remains unidentified. The data are from a study of T cells in narcolepsy. Findings of the study overall: Comparing one patient's CSF and blood CD4+ clonotypes highlighted HCRT- and TRIB2-specific autoreactive clonotypes. Blood of same and different patients, but not healthy controls, reportedly held recurring autoreactive clonotypes.

Assay: immunoSEQ multiplex PCR; the TCRdb copy retains only in-frame clones and omits some. The table lists around 17,000 clones, 72% of them singletons. CDR1 MNHEY and CDR2 SMNVEV come from the germline V gene (reference sequence). The V end was cut by 6 bases, the J end by 7 bases, with 16 bases between. The CDR3 contains 13 residues. The origin of this receptor is a human donor with narcolepsy. The V gene is TRBV27, the J gene TRBJ2-7; D might be TRBD1 (5 bases). Sequencing was done on a sample of CD45RA- memory CD8+ T cells from PBMCs. Written as DNA, the CDR3 is TGTGCCAGCAGCTCAAGCAGGGTTGGAGAGCAGTACTTC. It translates to CASSSSRVGEQYF.